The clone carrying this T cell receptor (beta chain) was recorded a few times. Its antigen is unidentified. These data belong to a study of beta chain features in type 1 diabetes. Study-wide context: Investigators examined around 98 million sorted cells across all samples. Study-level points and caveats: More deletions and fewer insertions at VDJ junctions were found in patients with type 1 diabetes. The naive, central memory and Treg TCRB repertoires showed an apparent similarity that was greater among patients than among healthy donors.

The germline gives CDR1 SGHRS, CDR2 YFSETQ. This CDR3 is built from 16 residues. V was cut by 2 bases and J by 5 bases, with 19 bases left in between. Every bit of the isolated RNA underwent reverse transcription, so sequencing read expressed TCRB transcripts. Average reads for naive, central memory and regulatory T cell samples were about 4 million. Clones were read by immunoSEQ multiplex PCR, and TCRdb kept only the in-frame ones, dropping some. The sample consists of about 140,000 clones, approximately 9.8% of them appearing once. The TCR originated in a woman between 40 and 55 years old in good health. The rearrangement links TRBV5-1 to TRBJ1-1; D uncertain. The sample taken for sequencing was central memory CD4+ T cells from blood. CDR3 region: CASSFSGGELVTEAFF. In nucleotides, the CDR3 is TGCGCCAGCAGCTTTTCGGGAGGAGAATTGGTGACTGAAGCTTTCTTT.